This T cell receptor (beta chain) appears in the sequencing data of a study of blood T cells in healthy people across ages. V shed 3 bases and J shed 3 bases, with 8 bases lying between them. The CDR3 runs to 12 residues. In germline, CDR1 is DFQATT, CDR2 SNEGSKA (reference sequence). A sample-barcoded 5' primer and a J-beta primer mix were used in a second PCR of roughly 7 to 11 cycles. TCRdb re-analysed the 5' RACE reads in MiXCR, keeping a single row per CDR3 protein. The table lists around 500,000 distinct CDR3 sequences, about a quarter of them singletons. These data also featured in a second study, about T cells of mothers and their children.

This sequence originates from a boy aged 2-15 years in good health. V and J are TRBV20-1 and TRBJ2-5; D is uncertain. Sequences were obtained from blood. CDR3 protein: CSARLLEETQYF. CDR3 sequence (DNA): TGCAGTGCTAGGCTACTTGAAGAGACCCAGTACTTC.